Presented here are 9 T cell receptor beta chains from one specimen sequenced in a study of T-cell memory formation after mild COVID-19. Via MiXCR, TCRdb re-called the 5' RACE reads, giving one row per CDR3 protein. The sample records approximately 290,000 distinct CDR3 sequences, less than 9.5% being singletons. Sequenced material: PBMCs or a T cell subset sorted from them (not recorded which). The receptors were sampled from a man aged 18 to 29 who had mild COVID-19 (a few samples of this study predate the infection). Cell type and time point are not known.

The CDR3 reads CASSIFSSTDTQYF. CDR3 nucleotide sequence: TGCGCCAGCAGCATCTTTTCCAGCACAGATACGCAGTATTTT. The chain links TRBV4-1 to TRBJ2-3; no reliable D call. CDR1 is MGHRA, CDR2 YSYEKL, per germline. Trimming pared 5 bases from V and 0 bases from J, leaving 9 bases between. The CDR3 length is 14 residues.

The table lists this clonotype with a few counts. The chain recombines TRBV6-6 with TRBJ2-7, with TRBD2 identical over 13 bases. CDR1 and CDR2 (germline): MNHNY, SVGAGI (reference sequence). The CDR3 is made up of 15 amino acids. V shed 7 bases, J shed 7 bases, and the junction held 10 bases outside the gene matches. The CDR3 coding sequence is TGTGCCAGCAACCCAGGGACTAGCGGGGATGGGGAGCAGTACTTC. Translated, it gives CASNPGTSGDGEQYF.

At least ten counts were recorded for this clonotype. The genes are TRBV7-2 and TRBJ2-1, with 10 bases identical to TRBD2. The V and J ends lost 0 bases and 12 bases, in that order; junction bases with no gene match: 11. CDR1 is SGHTA, CDR2 FQGNSA, per germline. The CDR3 totals 16 residues. This CDR3 reads CASSLAGTSVAGRQFF. CDR3 nucleotides: TGTGCCAGCAGCTTAGCCGGGACTAGCGTCGCAGGGCGGCAGTTCTTC.

This clonotype was seen only once. DNA of the CDR3: TGTGCCAGCAGACTAGCGGGGGGGGATGAGCAGTTCTTC. Its translation is CASRLAGGDEQFF. The chain employs TRBV11-2 and TRBJ2-1; 13 bases fit TRBD2. The CDR3 runs 13 residues. J lost 8 bases, V lost 6 bases, and 1 base had no gene match. Germline V lookup: CDR1 SGHAT, CDR2 FQNNGV.

The gene calls are TRBV28 and TRBJ2-5; tentatively, D is TRBD1 (6 bases). Trimming pared 3 bases from V and 0 bases from J, leaving 8 bases between. Germline V CDR1 and CDR2: MDHEN, SYDVKM. The CDR3 runs to 14 residues. The CDR3 coding sequence is TGTGCCAGCAGTTTTAGGACAGACCAAGAGACCCAGTACTTC. This translates into CASSFRTDQETQYF. Full variable domain (missing parts from reference TRBV28 and TRBJ2-5): DVKVTQSSRYLVKRTGEKVFLECVQDMDHENMFWYRQDPGLGLRLIYFSYDVKMKEKGDIPEGYSVSREKKERFSLILESASTNQTSMYLCASSFRTDQETQYFGPGTRLLVL.

The rearrangement joins TRBV4-1 to TRBJ1-1; D call uncertain. V was pared by 0 bases and J by 1 base, with 6 bases between. The germline CDR1 and CDR2 sequences are MGHRA and YSYEKL. There are 14 residues in the CDR3. DNA of the CDR3: TGCGCCAGCAGCCAAGAGGACGGGAACACTGAAGCTTTCTTT. It is translated as CASSQEDGNTEAFF.

The V call is TRBV27, the J call TRBJ2-4; the match to TRBD2 covers 9 bases. J lost 7 bases, V lost 3 bases, and 4 bases had no gene match. Germline V lookup: CDR1 MNHEY, CDR2 SMNVEV (reference sequence). This CDR3 is 14 amino acids long. The CDR3 reads CASSLAGGRNIQYF. CDR3 coding DNA: TGTGCCAGCAGTTTGGCGGGGGGGCGTAACATTCAGTACTTC.

There are a few counts of this clonotype. This chain uses TRBV20-1 with TRBJ2-5, with TRBD2 matching over 13 bases. The CDR3 runs to 17 residues. Germline CDR1 and CDR2: DFQATT and SNEGSKA (reference sequence). V lost 2 bases, J lost 5 bases, and 11 bases stayed unmatched. The CDR3 sequence: CSARTPGLAGRWETQYF. CDR3 in DNA: TGCAGTGCTAGAACACCGGGACTAGCGGGGAGATGGGAGACCCAGTACTTC.

This clonotype was observed a few times. The chain recombines TRBV6-2 or TRBV6-3 with TRBJ1-1; TRBD1 matches at 7 bases. The germline V gene encodes CDR1 MNHEY and CDR2 SVGEGT. This CDR3 is built from 13 residues. J lost 8 bases, V lost 4 bases, and 7 bases had no gene match. CDR3 bases: TGTGCCAGCAGTTCCCGGGACAGACTCGAAGCTTTCTTT. This codes for CASSSRDRLEAFF.